One sample yielded the 19 T cell receptor beta chains listed below, sequenced in a study of blood T cell repertoires in COVID-19. Assay used: immunoSEQ multiplex PCR; TCRdb lists only in-frame clones, some missing. Among 330,000 or so clones listed, roughly 90% were seen once. The material sequenced was PBMCs or T cells enriched from blood (not recorded which). These receptors came from a woman aged 30 to 39 who had been exposed to COVID-19.

This chain connects TRBV2 to TRBJ2-7; D not resolved. This CDR3 has 11 residues. Germline V gene lookup returns CDR1 SNHLY and CDR2 FYNNEI. Trimming took off 5 bases at V and 6 bases at J, with 8 bases between the two ends. In DNA, the CDR3 is TGTGCCAGCAGTAGCGCTTTCGAGCAGTACTTC. This sequence encodes CASSSAFEQYF. Variable domain in full (rest from reference TRBV2 and TRBJ2-7): EPEVTQTPSHQVTQMGQEVILRCVPISNHLYFYWYRQILGQKVEFLVSFYNNEISEKSEIFDDQFSVERPDGSNFTLKIRSTKLEDSAMYFCASSSAFEQYFGPGTRLTVT.

V and J are TRBV19 and TRBJ1-1; the match to TRBD1 covers 7 bases. Trimming took 1 base from V and 3 from J; bases not matched to a gene: 8. In germline, CDR1 is LNHDA, CDR2 SQIVND (reference sequence). This CDR3 has 16 amino acids. CDR3 loop: CASSIVSAGGYTEAFF. CDR3 nucleotides: TGTGCCAGTAGTATAGTTTCAGCAGGGGGATACACTGAAGCTTTCTTT.

The genes are TRBV9 and TRBJ1-6, with D possibly matching TRBD1 (5 bases). This CDR3 comprises 15 residues. Trimming took off 4 bases at V and 10 bases at J, with 18 bases between the two ends. CDR1 is SGDLS, CDR2 YYNGEE, per germline. The CDR3 bases are TGTGCCAGCAGCAATAGCGGGGACGGGGGATCACCCCTCCACTTT. Amino acid sequence: CASSNSGDGGSPLHF.

The V gene is TRBV6-5, the J gene TRBJ1-2; 8 nucleotides match TRBD1. The V segment lost 7 bases and the J segment 3 bases; nucleotides outside the gene matches: 10. Germline values: CDR1 MNHEY, CDR2 SVGAGI. The CDR3 runs 15 residues. The DNA for the CDR3 is TGTGCCAGCACCCGAGAACAGGGGGGGTACTATGGCTACACCTTC. Amino acid sequence: CASTREQGGYYGYTF.

The rearrangement joins TRBV4-1 to TRBJ1-3; D uncertain. CDR3 length: 17 residues. Trimming shortened V by 1 base and J by 4 bases, and 17 bases separated the two germline ends. Germline V gives CDR1 MGHRA, CDR2 YSYEKL. The CDR3 coding sequence is TGCGCCAGCAGCCAAGGCTCTCTGGGCACCGTGGGAAACACCATATATTTT. Translating it yields CASSQGSLGTVGNTIYF.

The sample holds one count of this clone. The chain has TRBV7-8 and TRBJ1-5; D possibly corresponds to TRBD1 (5 bases). Germline assignment: CDR1 SGHVS and CDR2 FQNEAQ. V was cut by 2 bases and J by 3 bases, with 14 bases left in between. This CDR3 has 16 amino acids. The CDR3 bases are TGTGCCAGCAGCTTATGGTACCAAGGGGACAATCAGCCCCAGCATTTT. Its translation is CASSLWYQGDNQPQHF.

This sequence joins TRBV24-1 and TRBJ2-7; 8 positions agree with TRBD2. Looked up from germline, CDR1 is KGHDR and CDR2 is SFDVKD. The CDR3 length is 14 residues. The ends lost 3 bases at V and 5 bases at J; junction bases unmatched: 5. CDR3 protein: CATSDPGTRDEQYF. The DNA of the CDR3 is TGTGCCACCAGTGATCCGGGGACTAGGGACGAGCAGTACTTC.

The CDR3 coding sequence is TGCAGCGTTGGGGACAGGGGGACCGGCTACACCTTC. Its translation: CSVGDRGTGYTF. The chain links TRBV29-1 to TRBJ1-2; 11 bases fit TRBD1. The V gene's germline CDR1 is SQVTM and CDR2 ANQGSEA. V lost 4 bases to trimming and J lost 8 bases; unmatched junction nucleotides: 3. CDR3 length equals 12 residues.

The chain is built from TRBV5-6 and TRBJ2-7; 9 bases agree with TRBD1. Germline CDR1 SGHDT, CDR2 YYEEEE. Unmatched junction bases numbered 5, after V lost 4 bases and J lost 6 bases. CDR3 length equals 13 residues. The DNA for the CDR3 is TGTGCCAGCAGCCGGGACAGGGTTGGCGAGCAGTACTTC. Protein sequence: CASSRDRVGEQYF. Variable domain in full (rest from reference TRBV5-6 and TRBJ2-7): DAGVTQSPTHLIKTRGQQVTLRCSPKSGHDTVSWYQQALGQGPQFIFQYYEEEERQRGNFPDRFSGHQFPNYSSELNVNALLLGDSALYLCASSRDRVGEQYFGPGTRLTVT.

This chain joins TRBV6-1 and TRBJ2-3; 9 nucleotides agree with TRBD2. Trimming removed 6 bases from V and 4 bases from J; junction bases left unmatched: 11. The germline V gene has CDR1 MNHNS and CDR2 SASEGT. The CDR3 length is 16 residues. DNA for the CDR3: TGTGCCAGCAGGGAATTAGCGGGAGCGATTGCAGATACGCAGTATTTT. It is translated as CASRELAGAIADTQYF.

This clone was seen only once. This chain connects TRBV27 to TRBJ2-5; 7 bases are a match to TRBD2. Germline trimming cut 6 bases from V and 5 bases from J; bases unmatched to any gene: 9. Germline V gives CDR1 MNHEY, CDR2 SMNVEV (reference sequence). This CDR3 spans 14 amino acids. The CDR3 DNA reads as TGTGCCAGCAGCCGGGACCGGCGGGGGGAGACCCAGTACTTC. Translating it yields CASSRDRRGETQYF.

The chain uses TRBV7-9 and TRBJ2-7; 7 bases align to TRBD1. The CDR3 loop spans 14 amino acids. V was clipped by 5 bases and J by 1 base; unmatched bases: 5. Germline V gives CDR1 SEHNR, CDR2 FQNEAQ (reference sequence). CDR3 sequence (DNA): TGTGCCAGCAGCGGGCTGACAGGGTCCTACGAGCAGTACTTC. It yields the protein CASSGLTGSYEQYF.

V gene TRBV7-8 combines with J gene TRBJ2-2; tentative D call: TRBD2 (6 bases). The germline CDR1 and CDR2 sequences are SGHVS and FQNEAQ. With 2 bases removed from V and 3 bases from J, the gap between germline ends came to 16 bases. The CDR3 sequence is 17 residues long. Here the CDR3 DNA reads TGTGCCAGCAGCTTAAAGGGTGGGAGGCGTGACACCGGGGAGCTGTTTTTT. Its protein is CASSLKGGRRDTGELFF. The variable domain in full, with the rest retrieved from reference TRBV7-8 and TRBJ2-2, is GAGVSQSPRYKVAKRGQDVALRCDPISGHVSLFWYQQALGQGPEFLTYFQNEAQLDKSGLPSDRFFAERPEGSVSTLKIQRTQQEDSAVYLCASSLKGGRRDTGELFFGEGSRLTVL.

The chain has TRBV6-9 and TRBJ1-2; the D gene is possibly TRBD1 (6 bases). The germline V gene encodes CDR1 MNHGY and CDR2 SVAAGI. V lost 4 bases and J lost 1, with 13 bases in between. The CDR3 is made up of 15 amino acids. In DNA form, the CDR3 reads TGTGCCAGCAGTTCGCCAGGGGCCTTTAACTATGGCTACACCTTC. As protein: CASSSPGAFNYGYTF.

This clone was detected once. J is TRBJ2-1 and V is TRBV3-1 (or the pseudogene TRBV3-2), with 8 bases that match TRBD1. The CDR3 is made up of 16 amino acids. CDR1 is LGHDT, CDR2 YNNKEL, per germline (reference sequence). Germline trimming cut 0 bases from V and 4 bases from J; bases unmatched to any gene: 5. The CDR3 is CASSQEADRVYNEQFF. CDR3 in DNA: TGTGCCAGCAGCCAAGAAGCGGACAGGGTATACAATGAGCAGTTCTTC.

The chain joins TRBV6-5 to TRBJ2-7; 10 positions match TRBD2. The length of the CDR3 is 14 residues. The junction had 7 bases not matched to a gene; V was cut back by 5 bases and J by 6 bases. Germline CDR1 and CDR2: MNHEY and SVGAGI. The CDR3 DNA is TGTGCCAGCAGTCGGACTAGCGGAAACTTCGAGCAGTACTTC. Encoded protein: CASSRTSGNFEQYF.

The CDR3 DNA reads as TGTGCCAGCAGTGACAGGGGGCACAATCAGCCCCAGCATTTT. Its translation: CASSDRGHNQPQHF. The rearrangement links TRBV28 to TRBJ1-5, with 10 positions matching TRBD1. CDR1 and CDR2 (germline): MDHEN, SYDVKM. The CDR3 is made up of 14 amino acids. V was pared by 5 bases and J by 3 bases, with 1 base of the junction left unmatched.

The chain carries TRBV6-5 and TRBJ2-4; D gene ambiguous. The germline V gene has CDR1 MNHEY and CDR2 SVGAGI. The CDR3 has 14 amino acids. Trimming cost V 3 bases and J 0 bases, with 6 bases left between them. Here the CDR3 reads CASSYGLAKNIQYF. As DNA, the CDR3 is TGTGCCAGCAGTTATGGGCTAGCCAAAAACATTCAGTACTTC.

This chain uses TRBV7-3 with TRBJ2-2; D perhaps matches TRBD2 (5 bases). Germline assignment: CDR1 SGHTA and CDR2 FQGTGA. The V gene lost 2 bases and the J gene lost 3 bases, with 16 bases spanning the gap. There are 17 residues in the CDR3. This chain's CDR3 is CASSLVGFGKYTGELFF. CDR3 nucleotide sequence: TGTGCCAGCAGCTTAGTGGGTTTCGGGAAATACACCGGGGAGCTGTTTTTT.